The T cell receptor beta chain described here comes from a study of naive and memory T cell subsets. TCR cDNA received a 3' ligated oligonucleotide that carried a UMI. Unsorted total RNA, about 1 to 1,100 ng, was DNase treated before reverse transcription. Amplification of ligated cDNA took four PCR rounds with SP2 and nested alpha and beta constant primers. MiXCR, run by TCRdb on the 5' RACE reads, gives a single entry per CDR3 protein. The top ten hold 15% to 20% of the sample, which has about 62,000 distinct CDR3 sequences, 6% to 8.5% seen once. V gave up 6 bases and J gave up 7 bases, with 16 bases separating them. The CDR3 covers 14 residues.

The chain combines TRBV12-3 or TRBV12-4 with TRBJ2-1, with D perhaps matching TRBD2 (6 bases). The clonotype comes from a female donor in good health. As DNA, the CDR3 is TGTGCCAGCAGCTGGGGACTGCCGACTAATGAGCAGTTCTTC. It translates to CASSWGLPTNEQFF.